The entry that follows covers one T cell receptor (beta chain) sequence. This receptor's antigen is unknown. Base qualities are not provided; no much larger clone lies one nucleotide away. Receptor libraries were prepared by the immunoSEQ multiplex PCR assay. TCRdb took over this immuneACCESS table, retaining in-frame rearrangements with V and J assigned. Such tables are incomplete; in checked studies, under half of the missing clones stem from an unresolved V gene, and the remainder is unexplained. Within this sample are 75,000 to 90,000 clones, with about 91% of them counted one time only. Together, the top ten hold roughly 6.9% of the sample. This specimen comes from a study of control samples from healthy donors and cancer patients (dated by TCRdb to 2019 to 2021). Inclusive of the bounding cysteine and phenylalanine, the CDR3 is 16 residues long. Solely the CDR3 DNA is kept, with 48 bases framed from the first base. The germline V gene sets CDR1 to SGHAT and CDR2 to FQNNGV. V is pruned by 0 bases and J by 4 bases, leaving 5 bases of the junction without a gene match.

Recombination joined TRBV11-2 with TRBJ2-1; 8 central nucleotides agree with TRBD1. The receptor's source is a man aged 45-60 years in good health. The specimen was blood. DNA sequence: TGTGCCAGCAGCTTAGAAGACAGGGGCGGGTACAATGAGCAGTTCTTC. The translation is CASSLEDRGGYNEQFF.